This TCR beta chain was profiled in a study of response to subunit inactivated influenza vaccine. This clonotype was counted only a few times. V was pared by 0 bases and J by 4 bases, with 9 bases of the junction left unmatched. The CDR3 has 16 amino acids. Germline CDR1 and CDR2: LGHDT and YNNKEL (reference sequence). TCRdb passed the RT-PCR reads through MiXCR, listing each CDR3 protein once. Among roughly 170,000 distinct CDR3 sequences, roughly 8.7% were seen once, and the ten largest hold about 11%. The sample consisted of non-naive T cells sorted from PBMCs, taken on the day of vaccination. This receptor was obtained from a man in his fifties who received an inactivated influenza vaccine. The chain couples TRBV3-1 to TRBJ2-7; TRBD2 agrees at 7 bases. CDR3 loop: CASSQEGGRSVYEQYF. In DNA form, the CDR3 reads TGTGCCAGCAGCCAAGAGGGCGGGAGATCGGTGTACGAGCAGTACTTC.